These 26 T cell receptor beta chains share one sample of origin, sequenced in a study of blood T cell repertoires in COVID-19. The assay was immunoSEQ multiplex PCR, and TCRdb's table has in-frame clones only and misses some. The sample holds about 230,000 clones, 85% seen once. Sequenced: peripheral blood. Source of these receptors: a man in his forties or fifties with COVID-19, enrolled during active disease.

The chain employs TRBV6-6 and TRBJ2-2, with D maybe TRBD2 (5 bases). Germline CDR1 MNHNY, CDR2 SVGAGI (reference sequence). V was cut by 2 bases and J by 5 bases, with 12 bases left in between. The CDR3 consists of 15 residues. CDR3 region: CASSYEGLGTGELFF. DNA for the CDR3: TGTGCCAGCAGTTACGAGGGCTTGGGGACCGGGGAGCTGTTTTTT.

The J gene is TRBJ1-5, the V gene TRBV12-3 or TRBV12-4; TRBD1 is a possible D gene (5 bases). The CDR3 extends over 13 amino acids. The V end was cut by 6 bases, the J end by 7 bases, with 13 bases between. The CDR3 DNA is TGTGCCAGCAGCGGGACTATCGGGCAGCCCCAGCATTTT. The encoded protein is CASSGTIGQPQHF.

The genes are TRBV5-5 and TRBJ1-1; D call uncertain. Germline CDR1 and CDR2: SGHKS and YYEKEE (reference sequence). V lost 1 base and J lost 2, with 6 bases in between. The CDR3 is 13 amino acids. CDR3 bases: TGTGCCAGCAGCTTGATATATAACACTGAAGCTTTCTTT. Translated: CASSLIYNTEAFF.

The V and J genes are TRBV9 and TRBJ2-1; a weak D match, TRBD2 (6 bases). The V end lost 1 base, the J end lost 8 bases, and 16 bases lay between the germline ends. Germline V CDR1 and CDR2: SGDLS, YYNGEE. The CDR3 has 15 amino acids. The CDR3 coding sequence is TGTGCCAGCAGCGTACTACTAGCCGGAATAGATGAGCAGTTCTTC. It yields the protein CASSVLLAGIDEQFF.

V and J are TRBV5-1 and TRBJ1-1, with D maybe TRBD1 (6 bases). The length of the CDR3 is 13 residues. Germline CDR1 is SGHRS and CDR2 is YFSETQ. V lost 1 base to trimming and J lost 8 bases, with 12 bases between them. CDR3 loop: CASSLSGAAEAFF. The DNA for the CDR3 is TGCGCCAGCAGCTTGTCAGGGGCGGCGGAAGCTTTCTTT.

The rearrangement links TRBV20-1 to TRBJ2-7, with TRBD1 matching 8 bases. The germline V gene encodes CDR1 DFQATT and CDR2 SNEGSKA (reference sequence). The CDR3 has 13 residues. The V segment lost 3 bases and the J segment 6 bases; nucleotides outside the gene matches: 7. The CDR3 region has the DNA TGCAGTGCTAGTCCGGGACAGGCAGCCGAGCAGTACTTC. It specifies CSASPGQAAEQYF.

The rearrangement uses TRBV27 and TRBJ2-4; TRBD1 agrees at 8 bases. CDR3 length equals 15 residues. From germline, CDR1 is MNHEY and CDR2 SMNVEV (reference sequence). V lost 6 bases and J lost 7; bases outside the gene matches: 11. The CDR3: CASSRQGSWVNIQYF. In nucleotides, the CDR3 is TGTGCCAGCAGCAGACAGGGGAGTTGGGTGAACATTCAGTACTTC.

The chain has TRBV11-3 and TRBJ2-5, with 12 bases matching TRBD2. The V gene's germline CDR1 is SGHNT and CDR2 YENEEA. The CDR3 is 18 residues long. The ends lost 1 base at V and 3 bases at J; junction bases unmatched: 9. This CDR3 reads CASSLGQLAGGTKETQYF. The CDR3 DNA reads TGTGCCAGCAGCTTAGGACAACTAGCGGGGGGCACAAAAGAGACCCAGTACTTC.

The rearrangement links TRBV6-5 to TRBJ1-2; D is possibly TRBD1 (6 bases). This CDR3 region has 14 residues. V lost 6 bases, J lost 6 bases, and 17 bases lay in between. Germline CDR1 and CDR2: MNHEY and SVGAGI. The CDR3 nucleotides read TGTGCCAGCAGCCCCACAGGGTTCAATCATGGCTACACCTTC. It specifies CASSPTGFNHGYTF.

This chain joins TRBV3-1 (or the pseudogene TRBV3-2) and TRBJ2-1, with a possible D match to TRBD1 (5 bases). V dropped 6 bases and J dropped 2 bases, with 11 bases sitting between them. Germline V gives CDR1 LGHDT, CDR2 YNNKEL (reference sequence). There are 14 residues in the CDR3. Written as DNA, the CDR3 is TGTGCCAGCAGTTCCAGGGTAGCCTACAATGAGCAGTTCTTC. Residues: CASSSRVAYNEQFF.

This chain links TRBV6-6 with TRBJ2-2, with D uncertain. Germline CDR1 is MNHNY and CDR2 is SVGAGI (reference sequence). The CDR3 is 15 amino acids. V was clipped by 6 bases and J by 1 base, with 12 bases between them. The DNA of the CDR3 is TGTGCCAGCAGCATCGCTGGGCGGAACACCGGGGAGCTGTTTTTT. Its translation is CASSIAGRNTGELFF.

The sample holds one count of this clone. The genes are TRBV2 and TRBJ1-2; D may be TRBD1 (6 bases). The CDR3 sequence is 17 residues long. Per the germline V gene, CDR1 is SNHLY and CDR2 is FYNNEI. V was cut by 0 bases and J by 0 bases, with 14 bases left in between. CDR3 residues: CASSEAPDRSTNYGYTF. The CDR3 nucleotides are TGTGCCAGCAGTGAAGCACCTGACAGGTCGACTAACTATGGCTACACCTTC.

The chain combines TRBV24-1 with TRBJ2-3, with D possibly being TRBD2 (6 bases). From germline, CDR1 is KGHDR and CDR2 SFDVKD. The CDR3 contains 14 residues. Trimming pared 0 bases from V and 4 bases from J, leaving 7 bases between. The CDR3 DNA reads as TGTGCCACCAGTGATTTGCCGGGGGCAGATACGCAGTATTTT. Its protein is CATSDLPGADTQYF.

The chain has TRBV5-1 and TRBJ1-2; D is undetermined. V lost 1 base and J lost 2, with 6 bases in between. Germline values: CDR1 SGHRS, CDR2 YFSETQ. There are 13 residues in the CDR3. CDR3 residues: CASSLLQNYGYTF. In DNA, the CDR3 is TGCGCCAGCAGCTTGCTACAGAACTATGGCTACACCTTC.

The rearrangement links TRBV29-1 to TRBJ2-1, with D tentatively TRBD2 (6 bases). Trimming removed 8 bases from V and 7 bases from J, with 18 bases in between. There are 13 residues in the CDR3. The germline gives CDR1 SQVTM, CDR2 ANQGSEA. CDR3 in DNA: TGCAGCACCGATGGGTCCGGAGGGAATGAGCAGTTCTTC. It codes for CSTDGSGGNEQFF.

The rearrangement uses TRBV5-1 and TRBJ1-1; 9 nucleotides align to TRBD1. The V and J ends lost 0 bases and 5 bases, in that order; junction bases with no gene match: 14. The CDR3 consists of 18 residues. Germline CDR1 reads SGHRS; CDR2 reads YFSETQ. The CDR3 nucleotides read TGCGCCAGCAGCTTGGATGGGTCCTTCGGGACAGGGCGGACTGAAGCTTTCTTT. Protein: CASSLDGSFGTGRTEAFF.

This chain uses TRBV3-1 (or the pseudogene TRBV3-2) with TRBJ2-1; D not certain. CDR3 length equals 15 residues. Trimming left V 1 base short and J 0 bases short, with 7 bases between. Germline CDR1 reads LGHDT; CDR2 reads YNNKEL (reference sequence). The CDR3 protein is CASSQGDFSYNEQFF. In DNA form, the CDR3 reads TGTGCCAGCAGCCAAGGAGACTTCTCCTACAATGAGCAGTTCTTC.

This sequence joins TRBV5-4 and TRBJ2-1, with 10 bases fitting TRBD2. Per germline, CDR1 SGHNT and CDR2 YYREEE (reference sequence). Trimming removed 4 bases from V and 2 bases from J; junction bases left unmatched: 6. CDR3 length equals 16 residues. CDR3 nucleotide sequence: TGTGCCAGCAGCATTGCCGGGACTAGCGCCTACAATGAGCAGTTCTTC. It specifies CASSIAGTSAYNEQFF.

This chain joins TRBV29-1 and TRBJ2-2; 9 nucleotides match TRBD2. The germline V gene encodes CDR1 SQVTM and CDR2 ANQGSEA. The V segment lost 4 bases and the J segment 7 bases; nucleotides outside the gene matches: 10. The CDR3 runs 15 residues. The CDR3 sequence is CSVVGAGGPYGELFF. CDR3 DNA sequence: TGCAGCGTTGTTGGCGCGGGGGGGCCTTACGGGGAGCTGTTTTTT.

V usage is TRBV6-5 and J usage is TRBJ1-1, with a weak D call TRBD1 (5 bases). Trimming took 0 bases from V and 4 from J, leaving 12 bases between them. Germline V gene lookup returns CDR1 MNHEY and CDR2 SVGAGI. CDR3 size: 15 residues. CDR3 sequence (DNA): TGTGCCAGCAGTTACTCGACCAGCGGGGGCACTGAAGCTTTCTTT. Protein: CASSYSTSGGTEAFF.

The chain links TRBV4-1 to TRBJ2-7; 12 bases agree with TRBD2. Germline V gene data show CDR1 as MGHRA and CDR2 as YSYEKL. CDR3 length equals 17 residues. After removal of 0 bases from V and 2 bases from J, the junction contained 5 bases not matched to a gene. The DNA for the CDR3 is TGCGCCAGCAGCCAAGATCGTCCTAGCGGGGGGGCCTACGAGCAGTACTTC. Protein sequence: CASSQDRPSGGAYEQYF.

The V gene is TRBV3-1 (or the pseudogene TRBV3-2), the J gene TRBJ1-1; TRBD1 aligns across 7 bases. From germline, CDR1 is LGHDT and CDR2 YNNKEL (reference sequence). The CDR3 contains 15 residues. V gave up 4 bases and J gave up 4 bases; unmatched junction bases: 9. CDR3 loop: CASSLTPGGSTEAFF. CDR3 DNA: TGTGCCAGCAGCCTTACCCCAGGGGGGTCCACTGAAGCTTTCTTT.

The chain couples TRBV5-6 to TRBJ1-2; 7 nucleotides agree with TRBD1. The CDR3 is made up of 16 amino acids. Trimming took 1 base from V and 4 from J; bases not matched to a gene: 10. Germline values: CDR1 SGHDT, CDR2 YYEEEE. The DNA for the CDR3 is TGTGCCAGCAGCTTGCCGGGGACAGTAGGGGCCTATGGCTACACCTTC. Encoded protein: CASSLPGTVGAYGYTF. Based on the CDR3 plus reference TRBV5-6 and TRBJ1-2, the full variable domain is DAGVTQSPTHLIKTRGQQVTLRCSPKSGHDTVSWYQQALGQGPQFIFQYYEEEERQRGNFPDRFSGHQFPNYSSELNVNALLLGDSALYLCASSLPGTVGAYGYTFGSGTRLTVV.

The CDR3 coding sequence is TGCGCCAGCAGCCAGTCGCGGGGGCTCCAAGAGACCCAGTACTTC. Its translation is CASSQSRGLQETQYF. This rearrangement joins TRBV4-1 to TRBJ2-5, with a possible D match to TRBD2 (7 bases). V gave up 3 bases and J gave up 1 base, with 12 bases separating them. CDR3 length: 15 amino acids. Germline lookup yields CDR1 MGHRA and CDR2 YSYEKL.

The rearrangement joins TRBV3-1 (or the pseudogene TRBV3-2) to TRBJ1-1; D possibly corresponds to TRBD1 (5 bases). Trimming took off 4 bases at V and 6 bases at J, with 18 bases between the two ends. The CDR3 loop spans 15 amino acids. Per germline, CDR1 LGHDT and CDR2 YNNKEL (reference sequence). The CDR3 region has the DNA TGTGCCAGCAGCCGCCCGGGGGAGGGTTCGGCTGAAGCTTTCTTT. It is translated as CASSRPGEGSAEAFF.

The chain recombines TRBV29-1 with TRBJ2-7; 7 nucleotides match TRBD1. The V and J ends lost 4 bases and 3 bases, in that order; junction bases with no gene match: 9. The germline V gene has CDR1 SQVTM and CDR2 ANQGSEA. CDR3 length: 14 amino acids. The CDR3 DNA is TGCAGCGTTGGGTTTCTGGGACAGAACTACGAGCAGTACTTC. This codes for CSVGFLGQNYEQYF.